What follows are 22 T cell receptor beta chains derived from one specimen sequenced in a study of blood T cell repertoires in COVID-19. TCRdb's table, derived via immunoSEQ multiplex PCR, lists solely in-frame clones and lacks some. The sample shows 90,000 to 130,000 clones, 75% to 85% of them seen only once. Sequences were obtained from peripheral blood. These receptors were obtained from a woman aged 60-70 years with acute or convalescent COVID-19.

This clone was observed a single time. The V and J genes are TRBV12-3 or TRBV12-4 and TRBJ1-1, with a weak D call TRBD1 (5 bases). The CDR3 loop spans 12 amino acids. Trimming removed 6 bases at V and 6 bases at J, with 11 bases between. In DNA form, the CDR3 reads TGTGCCAGCAGCAGAGGAGGGGCTGAAGCTTTCTTT. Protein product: CASSRGGAEAFF.

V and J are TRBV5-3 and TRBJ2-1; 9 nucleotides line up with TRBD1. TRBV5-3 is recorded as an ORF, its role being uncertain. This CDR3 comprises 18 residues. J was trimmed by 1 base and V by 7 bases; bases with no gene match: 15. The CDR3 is CARGGTGNTWASYNEQFF. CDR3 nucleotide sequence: TGTGCCAGAGGCGGGACAGGGAACACCTGGGCTTCCTACAATGAGCAGTTCTTC.

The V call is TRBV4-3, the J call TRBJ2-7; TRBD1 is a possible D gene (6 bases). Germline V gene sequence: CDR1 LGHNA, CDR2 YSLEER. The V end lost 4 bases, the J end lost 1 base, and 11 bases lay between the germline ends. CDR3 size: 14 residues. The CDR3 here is CASSLSGQSYEQYF. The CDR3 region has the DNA TGCGCCAGCAGCCTAAGCGGACAGTCCTACGAGCAGTACTTC.

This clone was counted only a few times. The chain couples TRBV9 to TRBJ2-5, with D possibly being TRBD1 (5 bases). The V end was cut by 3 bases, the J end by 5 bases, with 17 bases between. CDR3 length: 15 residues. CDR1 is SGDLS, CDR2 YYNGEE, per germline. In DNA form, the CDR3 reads TGTGCCAGCAGCGCCAGCGCAGGGTTCGCCGAGACCCAGTACTTC. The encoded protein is CASSASAGFAETQYF.

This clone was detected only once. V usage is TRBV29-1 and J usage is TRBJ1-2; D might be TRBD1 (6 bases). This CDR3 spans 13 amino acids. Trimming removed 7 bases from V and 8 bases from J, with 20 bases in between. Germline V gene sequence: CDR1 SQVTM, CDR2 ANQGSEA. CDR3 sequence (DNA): TGCAGCGCCAACAGACCAGGGGAAGAGGGCTACACCTTC. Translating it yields CSANRPGEEGYTF. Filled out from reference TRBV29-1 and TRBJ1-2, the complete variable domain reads SAVISQKPSRDICQRGTSLTIQCQVDSQVTMMFWYRQQPGQSLTLIATANQGSEATYESGFVIDKFPISRPNLTFSTLTVSNMSPEDSSIYLCSANRPGEEGYTFGSGTRLTVV.

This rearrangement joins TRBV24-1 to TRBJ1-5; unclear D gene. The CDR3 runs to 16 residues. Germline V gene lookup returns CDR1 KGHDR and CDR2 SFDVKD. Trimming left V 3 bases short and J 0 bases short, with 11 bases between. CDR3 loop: CATSDTSGDSNQPQHF. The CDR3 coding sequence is TGTGCCACCAGTGATACCTCCGGGGATAGCAATCAGCCCCAGCATTTT.

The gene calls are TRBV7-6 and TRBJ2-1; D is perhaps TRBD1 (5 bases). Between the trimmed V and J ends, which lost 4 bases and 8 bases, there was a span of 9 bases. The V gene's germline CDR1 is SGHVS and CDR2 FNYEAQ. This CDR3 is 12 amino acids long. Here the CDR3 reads CASSSYRYEQFF. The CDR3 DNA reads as TGTGCCAGCAGCTCGTACAGGTATGAGCAGTTCTTC.

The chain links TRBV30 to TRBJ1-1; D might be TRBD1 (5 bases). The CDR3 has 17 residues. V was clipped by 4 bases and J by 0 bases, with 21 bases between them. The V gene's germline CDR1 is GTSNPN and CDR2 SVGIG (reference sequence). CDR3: CAWKVTTRGVMNTEAFF. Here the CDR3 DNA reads TGTGCCTGGAAAGTTACCACTCGGGGGGTTATGAACACTGAAGCTTTCTTT. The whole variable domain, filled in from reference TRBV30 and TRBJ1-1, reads SQTIHQWPATLVQPVGSPLSLECTVEGTSNPNLYWYRQAAGRGLQLLFYSVGIGQISSEVPQNLSASRPQDRQFILSSKKLLLSDSGFYLCAWKVTTRGVMNTEAFFGQGTRLTVV.

The CDR3 nucleotides are TGTGCCAGTAGTATGGGGGGGGGCACCACAGATACGCAGTATTTT. Its translation is CASSMGGGTTDTQYF. This chain uses TRBV19 with TRBJ2-3, with a possible D match to TRBD2 (7 bases). The V end lost 3 bases, the J end lost 2 bases, and 12 bases lay between the germline ends. CDR1 LNHDA and CDR2 SQIVND come from the germline V gene (reference sequence). The CDR3 totals 15 residues.

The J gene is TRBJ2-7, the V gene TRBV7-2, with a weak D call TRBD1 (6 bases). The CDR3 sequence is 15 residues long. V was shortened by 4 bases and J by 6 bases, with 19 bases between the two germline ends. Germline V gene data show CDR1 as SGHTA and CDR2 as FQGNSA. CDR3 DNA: TGTGCCAGCAGCTCCCCCGGGATGGGACAAATCGAGCAGTACTTC. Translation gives CASSSPGMGQIEQYF.

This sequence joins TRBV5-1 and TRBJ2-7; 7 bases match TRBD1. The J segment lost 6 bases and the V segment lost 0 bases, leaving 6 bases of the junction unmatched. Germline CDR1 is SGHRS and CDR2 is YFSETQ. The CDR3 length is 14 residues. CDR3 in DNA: TGCGCCAGCAGCTTGGTAACAGGGGATGGCGAGCAGTACTTC. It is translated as CASSLVTGDGEQYF.

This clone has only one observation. DNA of the CDR3: TGTGCCAGCAGCAAAGTGAGTGAGCAGTTCTTC. Protein product: CASSKVSEQFF. This chain links TRBV21-1 with TRBJ2-1; no check of the table's D call, TRBD2, against the DNA was made. TRBV21-1 is an annotated pseudogene. The CDR3 runs 11 residues.

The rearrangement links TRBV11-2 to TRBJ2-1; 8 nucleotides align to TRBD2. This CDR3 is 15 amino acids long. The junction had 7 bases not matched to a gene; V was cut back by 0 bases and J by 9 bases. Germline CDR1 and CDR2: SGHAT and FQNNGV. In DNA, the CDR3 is TGTGCCAGCAGCTTAGAGGCTAGCGGGTGGGTTGAGCAGTTCTTC. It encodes CASSLEASGWVEQFF.

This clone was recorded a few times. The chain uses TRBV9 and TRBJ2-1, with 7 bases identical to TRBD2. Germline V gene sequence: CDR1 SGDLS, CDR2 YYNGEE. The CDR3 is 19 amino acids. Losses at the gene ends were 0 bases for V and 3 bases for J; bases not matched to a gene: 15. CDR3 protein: CASSVGGLGVRGIYNEQFF. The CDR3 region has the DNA TGTGCCAGCAGCGTAGGTGGACTAGGGGTCCGTGGAATCTACAATGAGCAGTTCTTC.

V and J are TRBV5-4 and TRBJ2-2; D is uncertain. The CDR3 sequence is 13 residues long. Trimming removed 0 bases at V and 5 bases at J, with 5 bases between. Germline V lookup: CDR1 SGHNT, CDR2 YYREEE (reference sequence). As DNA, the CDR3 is TGTGCCAGCAGCTTGGAATTAACCGGGGAGCTGTTTTTT. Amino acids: CASSLELTGELFF.

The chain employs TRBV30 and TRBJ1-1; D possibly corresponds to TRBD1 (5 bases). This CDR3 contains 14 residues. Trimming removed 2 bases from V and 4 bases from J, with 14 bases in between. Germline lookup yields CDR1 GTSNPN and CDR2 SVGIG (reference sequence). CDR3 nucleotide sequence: TGTGCCTGGAGTTTGGGAGGGGCGAGCACTGAAGCTTTCTTT. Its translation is CAWSLGGASTEAFF.

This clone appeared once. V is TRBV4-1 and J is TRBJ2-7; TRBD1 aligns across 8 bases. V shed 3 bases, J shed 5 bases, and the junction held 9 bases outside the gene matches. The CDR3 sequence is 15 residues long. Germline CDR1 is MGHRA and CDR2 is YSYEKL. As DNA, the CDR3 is TGCGCCAGCAGCCAGCTACAGGGGGTACGGCACGAGCAGTACTTC. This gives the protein CASSQLQGVRHEQYF.

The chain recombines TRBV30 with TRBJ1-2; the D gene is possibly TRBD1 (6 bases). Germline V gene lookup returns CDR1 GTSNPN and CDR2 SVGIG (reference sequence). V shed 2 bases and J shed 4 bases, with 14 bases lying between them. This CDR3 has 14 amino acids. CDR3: CAWSPPGHPYGYTF. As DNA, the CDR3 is TGTGCCTGGAGTCCCCCGGGACATCCCTATGGCTACACCTTC.

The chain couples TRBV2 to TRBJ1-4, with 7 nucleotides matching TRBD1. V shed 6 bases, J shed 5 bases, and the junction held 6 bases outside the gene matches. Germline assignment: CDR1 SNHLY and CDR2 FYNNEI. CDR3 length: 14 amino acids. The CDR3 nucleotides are TGTGCCAGCAGAAGGGACAGCGCAAATGAAAAACTGTTTTTT. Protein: CASRRDSANEKLFF. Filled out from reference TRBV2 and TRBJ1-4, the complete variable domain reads EPEVTQTPSHQVTQMGQEVILRCVPISNHLYFYWYRQILGQKVEFLVSFYNNEISEKSEIFDDQFSVERPDGSNFTLKIRSTKLEDSAMYFCASRRDSANEKLFFGSGTQLSVL.

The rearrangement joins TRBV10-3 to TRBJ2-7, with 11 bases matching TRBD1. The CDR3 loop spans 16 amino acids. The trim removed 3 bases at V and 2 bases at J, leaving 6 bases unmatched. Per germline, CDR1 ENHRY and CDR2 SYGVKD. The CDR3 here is CAISDIGTGGPYEQYF. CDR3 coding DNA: TGTGCCATCAGTGATATTGGGACAGGGGGTCCCTACGAGCAGTACTTC.

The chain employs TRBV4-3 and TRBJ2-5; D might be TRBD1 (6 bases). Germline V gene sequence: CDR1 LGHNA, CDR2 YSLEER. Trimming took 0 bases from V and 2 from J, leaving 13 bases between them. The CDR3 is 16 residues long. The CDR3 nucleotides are TGCGCCAGCAGCCAAGATAGGGGGACGGGACAAGAGACCCAGTACTTC. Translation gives CASSQDRGTGQETQYF.

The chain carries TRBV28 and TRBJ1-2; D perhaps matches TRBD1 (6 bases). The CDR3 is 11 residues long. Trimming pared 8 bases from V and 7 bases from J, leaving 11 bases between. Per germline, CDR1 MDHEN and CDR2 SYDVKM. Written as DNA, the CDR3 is TGTGCCAGCGCACAGGGCGGTGGCTACACCTTC. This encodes CASAQGGGYTF.